This entry lists 22 T cell receptor beta chains sequenced from one sample in a study of T cell repertoires in cytomegalovirus infection. TCRdb re-analysed the reads in MiXCR, keeping a single row per CDR3 protein. The sample consists of hundreds of thousands of distinct CDR3 sequences, 35% of them appearing once. The sample consisted of PBMCs. These receptors came from a human donor in good health (CMV status not recorded). Some clones in this sample may be carry-over from other donors' samples.

The rearrangement joins TRBV6-5 to TRBJ1-1; D possibly corresponds to TRBD1 (6 bases). The germline V gene has CDR1 MNHEY and CDR2 SVGAGI. This CDR3 spans 15 amino acids. The germline V and J ends were trimmed by 2 bases and 0 bases, with 10 bases remaining between them. CDR3 loop: CASSYLGTLNTEAFF. CDR3 in DNA: TGTGCCAGCAGTTACCTTGGGACACTGAACACTGAAGCTTTCTTT.

This clonotype was seen only a few times. V gene TRBV20-1 combines with J gene TRBJ1-6; TRBD1 might be the D (5 bases). Germline V CDR1 and CDR2: DFQATT, SNEGSKA (reference sequence). V shed 7 bases and J shed 0 bases, with 16 bases lying between them. The CDR3 length is 16 residues. Here the CDR3 reads CSGVRVPGSYNSPLHF. The CDR3 nucleotides read TGCAGTGGGGTCAGGGTCCCTGGCTCCTATAATTCACCCCTCCACTTT.

Regarding this clonotype: It is likely a read error, because the conserved phenylalanine at the end of the CDR3 is missing. J is TRBJ1-4 and V is TRBV4-2, with D maybe TRBD1 (6 bases). Germline V gene lookup returns CDR1 LGHNA and CDR2 YNFKEQ. This CDR3 has 16 amino acids. CDR3 sequence reads: CASRHETGMANENLFC. CDR3 DNA: TGTGCCAGCAGACATGAAACAGGGATGGCTAATGAAAACCTGTTTTGT.

V gene TRBV15 combines with J gene TRBJ1-4; D unresolved. The CDR3 runs 16 residues. Germline CDR1 reads LNHNV; CDR2 reads YYDKDF (reference sequence). V was cut by 2 bases and J by 6 bases, with 16 bases left in between. The CDR3 is CATSRSRERRDEKLFF. The CDR3 bases are TGTGCCACCAGCAGATCCCGGGAGAGAAGGGATGAAAAACTGTTTTTT.

The J gene is TRBJ1-4, the V gene TRBV7-8, with TRBD1 matching 7 bases. Germline assignment: CDR1 SGHVS and CDR2 FQNEAQ. The ends lost 1 base at V and 5 bases at J; junction bases unmatched: 7. The CDR3 totals 16 residues. Written as DNA, the CDR3 is TGTGCCAGCAGCTTAGGACTCGGGACAGCCAATGAAAAACTGTTTTTT. It yields the protein CASSLGLGTANEKLFF.

The chain combines TRBV7-2 with TRBJ2-1, with D unresolved. V lost 4 bases and J 7 bases, leaving 11 bases between the germline ends. Germline V CDR1 and CDR2: SGHTA, FQGNSA. The CDR3 loop spans 13 amino acids. The CDR3 nucleotides read TGTGCCAGCAGCTCCCCTAGAACTAATGAGCAGTTCTTC. Translation: CASSSPRTNEQFF.

There are a few counts of this clonotype. The chain recombines TRBV14 with TRBJ2-7; D is undetermined. Trimming removed 1 base at V and 3 bases at J, with 10 bases between. CDR1 SGHDN and CDR2 FVKESK come from the germline V gene. The CDR3 covers 14 residues. The CDR3 coding sequence is TGTGCCAGCAGCCAAGGTAGTGGCGGCTACGAGCAGTACTTC. Translating it yields CASSQGSGGYEQYF.

The chain uses TRBV5-1 and TRBJ2-4; D is ambiguous. The CDR3 length is 16 residues. V was cut by 5 bases and J by 0 bases, with 15 bases left in between. Germline-derived CDR1 and CDR2 are SGHRS and YFSETQ. The CDR3 spells CASRRTFSKAKNIQYF. CDR3 coding DNA: TGCGCCAGCAGGAGGACCTTCTCGAAAGCCAAAAACATTCAGTACTTC.

This clonotype occurred a few times. A read error may account for a junction end that differs from germline. V is TRBV27 and J is TRBJ2-7, with TRBD1 matching 7 bases. This CDR3 is 10 amino acids long. In germline, CDR1 is MNHEY, CDR2 SMNVEV (reference sequence). In DNA, the CDR3 is TGTGCCACCCGATACCTGACAGGGATCTTC. Its protein is CATRYLTGIF.

V gene TRBV19 combines with J gene TRBJ2-5; D may correspond to TRBD1 or TRBD2 (5 bases each). V lost 4 bases, J lost 4 bases, and 10 bases lay in between. This CDR3 region has 13 residues. Germline loops: CDR1 LNHDA, CDR2 SQIVND (reference sequence). CDR3 bases: TGTGCCAGTAGTACGGGACCGGGAGAGACCCAGTACTTC. Its protein product is CASSTGPGETQYF.

The genes are TRBV7-9 and TRBJ1-2; no definite D call. CDR3 length: 16 residues. V was trimmed by 0 bases and J by 4 bases, leaving 15 bases between them. Germline CDR1 and CDR2: SEHNR and FQNEAQ (reference sequence). DNA for the CDR3: TGTGCCAGCAGCTTAGCCTTACGTACGAGTAGCTATGGCTACACCTTC. Protein sequence: CASSLALRTSSYGYTF.

This clonotype was seen only a few times. The V and J genes are TRBV6-5 and TRBJ2-2, with TRBD2 as a possible D gene (6 bases). This CDR3 region has 16 residues. The germline V and J ends were trimmed by 1 base and 1 base, with 10 bases remaining between them. Germline assignment: CDR1 MNHEY and CDR2 SVGAGI. In DNA form, the CDR3 reads TGTGCCAGCAGTTACTTAGCGGACCGGAACACCGGGGAGCTGTTTTTT. Translation gives CASSYLADRNTGELFF.

The chain joins TRBV6-5 to TRBJ1-2; TRBD1 matches 7 bases. The CDR3 extends over 14 amino acids. V was clipped by 6 bases and J by 8 bases; unmatched bases: 12. CDR1 is MNHEY, CDR2 SVGAGI, per germline. The CDR3 loop reads CASRKTGIGRGYTF. Here the CDR3 DNA reads TGTGCCAGCAGAAAGACAGGGATCGGTCGAGGCTACACCTTC.

The chain employs TRBV6-1 and TRBJ1-5; unclear D gene. Deletions cut 7 bases from V and 7 bases from J, with 11 bases between. The CDR3 spans 12 residues. Looked up from germline, CDR1 is MNHNS and CDR2 is SASEGT. CDR3 sequence (DNA): TGTGCCAGCAAGAGGTATGGGCAGCCCCAGCATTTT. Amino acid sequence: CASKRYGQPQHF.

This rearrangement joins TRBV27 to TRBJ2-3; D assignment may be TRBD1 or TRBD2 (6 bases each). The V gene lost 4 bases and the J gene lost 4 bases, with 15 bases spanning the gap. The length of the CDR3 is 15 residues. Per the germline V gene, CDR1 is MNHEY and CDR2 is SMNVEV (reference sequence). CDR3 DNA: TGTGCCAGCAGTTCTCCGGGGGCAGGGTCAGATACGCAGTATTTT. This codes for CASSSPGAGSDTQYF.

V usage is TRBV7-9 and J usage is TRBJ1-2; the match to TRBD1 covers 8 bases. Germline V gene data show CDR1 as SEHNR and CDR2 as FQNEAQ (reference sequence). The CDR3 consists of 17 residues. The ends lost 5 bases at V and 6 bases at J; junction bases unmatched: 17. Here the CDR3 reads CASSPKSRQGRTDGYTF. As DNA, the CDR3 is TGTGCCAGCAGCCCTAAGAGTAGACAGGGGAGGACGGATGGCTACACCTTC.

V usage is TRBV25-1 and J usage is TRBJ2-5; D ambiguous. CDR1 MGHDK and CDR2 SYGVNS come from the germline V gene. This CDR3 is 13 amino acids long. The V gene lost 3 bases and the J gene lost 4 bases, with 9 bases spanning the gap. DNA of the CDR3: TGTGCCAGCAGTGACCACAATGCAGAGACCCAGTACTTC. Its translation is CASSDHNAETQYF. The full variable domain, rest sourced from reference TRBV25-1 and TRBJ2-5, is EADIYQTPRYLVIGTGKKITLECSQTMGHDKMYWYQQDPGMELHLIHYSYGVNSTEKGDLSSESTVSRIRTEHFPLTLESARPSHTSQYLCASSDHNAETQYFGPGTRLLVL.

This clonotype was observed at least ten times. The chain carries TRBV28 and TRBJ1-6, with 7 nucleotides matching TRBD1. V shed 8 bases, J shed 5 bases, and the junction held 6 bases outside the gene matches. CDR3 size: 14 residues. Looked up from germline, CDR1 is MDHEN and CDR2 is SYDVKM. CDR3 sequence: CASSPGGNNSPLHF. The CDR3 bases are TGTGCCAGCTCACCAGGGGGGAATAATTCACCCCTCCACTTT.

This clonotype was seen repeatedly, ten times or more. V gene TRBV2 combines with J gene TRBJ1-5; D perhaps matches TRBD1 (5 bases). CDR1 is SNHLY, CDR2 FYNNEI, per germline. This CDR3 is 15 amino acids long. The V end lost 2 bases, the J end lost 2 bases, and 10 bases lay between the germline ends. The CDR3 loop is CASSELGVGNQPQHF. The DNA for the CDR3 is TGTGCCAGCAGTGAATTAGGGGTTGGCAATCAGCCCCAGCATTTT.

This chain joins TRBV6-1 and TRBJ2-2; 9 bases align to TRBD1. In germline, CDR1 is MNHNS, CDR2 SASEGT. The V gene end was trimmed by 3 bases and the J gene end by 8 bases; junction bases not matched to a gene: 7. The CDR3 is 15 residues long. This chain's CDR3 is CASSENRGRTGELFF. CDR3 in DNA: TGTGCCAGCAGTGAGAACAGGGGGCGGACTGGGGAGCTGTTTTTT.

This clonotype was seen a few times. The chain couples TRBV20-1 to TRBJ1-3; D is unclear. In germline, CDR1 is DFQATT, CDR2 SNEGSKA (reference sequence). The CDR3 has 11 amino acids. Trimming shortened V by 5 bases and J by 5 bases, and 7 bases separated the two germline ends. In DNA form, the CDR3 reads TGCAGTGCTTACCTTCGAAACACCATATATTTT. Amino acids: CSAYLRNTIYF.

In this sample, this clonotype turned up a few times. The rearrangement joins TRBV7-9 to TRBJ2-5; D ambiguous. The length of the CDR3 is 14 residues. Per germline, CDR1 SEHNR and CDR2 FQNEAQ (reference sequence). Deletions cut 4 bases from V and 0 bases from J, with 9 bases between. CDR3 DNA sequence: TGTGCCAGCAGCTCCGCCGCGTACCAAGAGACCCAGTACTTC. Amino acids: CASSSAAYQETQYF.